The following is a T cell receptor beta chain sequence with its context. The sample is drawn from a study of blood T cell repertoires in COVID-19. Across the whole study: T cells, B-cell-depleted T cells, or PBMCs supplied cDNA or gDNA.

The germline CDR1 and CDR2 sequences are SGHAT and FQNNGV. The CDR3 totals 15 residues. The V and J ends lost 5 bases and 3 bases, in that order; junction bases with no gene match: 5. The table came from immunoSEQ multiplex PCR; TCRdb's copy has only in-frame clones and leaves some out. The sample lists over 250,000 clones; 65% to 90% were seen once. This receptor was obtained from a man aged 50 or older with active or convalescent COVID-19. Sequencing was performed on peripheral blood. The chain employs TRBV11-2 and TRBJ2-5; 11 nucleotides agree with TRBD2. CDR3 coding DNA: TGTGCCAGCAGCGTGGGACTAGCGGAGAAAGAGACCCAGTACTTC. Amino acids: CASSVGLAEKETQYF.